One sample yielded the 6 T cell receptor beta chains listed below, sequenced in a study of blood T cell repertoires in COVID-19. Using immunoSEQ multiplex PCR, the repertoire was profiled, and TCRdb retains in-frame clones only, with some absent. The table includes fewer than 300,000 clones, roughly 85% detected once. The sequenced sample was PBMCs or T cells enriched from blood (not recorded which). These receptor sequences come from a woman in her twenties or thirties who had recovered from COVID-19.

Only one count was recorded for this clone. This chain connects TRBV29-1 to TRBJ2-2; TRBD1 matches at 8 bases. Germline lookup yields CDR1 SQVTM and CDR2 ANQGSEA. The V segment lost 4 bases and the J segment 4 bases; nucleotides outside the gene matches: 5. This CDR3 region has 14 residues. In DNA, the CDR3 is TGCAGCGTTGTTCAGGGGGCCCGCACCGGGGAGCTGTTTTTT. Residues: CSVVQGARTGELFF.

The genes are TRBV6-5 and TRBJ2-7; D ambiguous. V was trimmed by 4 bases and J by 8 bases, leaving 15 bases between them. This CDR3 contains 13 residues. CDR1 is MNHEY and CDR2 is SVGAGI in the germline V gene. In DNA, the CDR3 is TGTGCCAGCAGTTCCGTTGTCACAGTAAAGCAGTACTTC. Protein product: CASSSVVTVKQYF.

The V gene is TRBV28, the J gene TRBJ2-1; 12 bases line up with TRBD2. V gave up 5 bases and J gave up 0 bases; unmatched junction bases: 2. The CDR3 is made up of 16 amino acids. Germline V gene sequence: CDR1 MDHEN, CDR2 SYDVKM. The DNA of the CDR3 is TGTGCCAGCAGTCCGACTAGCGGGAGCTCCTACAATGAGCAGTTCTTC. As protein: CASSPTSGSSYNEQFF. The whole variable domain, filled in from reference TRBV28 and TRBJ2-1, reads DVKVTQSSRYLVKRTGEKVFLECVQDMDHENMFWYRQDPGLGLRLIYFSYDVKMKEKGDIPEGYSVSREKKERFSLILESASTNQTSMYLCASSPTSGSSYNEQFFGPGTRLTVL.

The chain uses TRBV10-3 and TRBJ2-1, with 16 positions matching TRBD2. V dropped 5 bases and J dropped 0; count of bases not matched to a gene: 7. Germline CDR1 and CDR2: ENHRY and SYGVKD. The CDR3 consists of 19 residues. CDR3 sequence: CAISSGLAGGRSSYNEQFF. The DNA of the CDR3 is TGTGCCATCAGTTCGGGACTAGCGGGGGGGAGGAGCTCCTACAATGAGCAGTTCTTC.

The V gene is TRBV28, the J gene TRBJ1-1, with 8 bases fitting TRBD1. The CDR3 runs to 15 residues. With V trimmed by 6 bases and J by 5 bases, 11 bases remained unmatched. CDR1 is MDHEN and CDR2 is SYDVKM in the germline V gene. Here the CDR3 DNA reads TGTGCCAGCAGCTCTACAGGGGGAGGGGGGACTGAAGCTTTCTTT. It specifies CASSSTGGGGTEAFF.

For this clone: The same CDR3 also results from other DNA sequences found in this sample. The V and J genes are TRBV5-1 and TRBJ1-1; D gene uncertain. Germline assignment: CDR1 SGHRS and CDR2 YFSETQ. Trimming stripped 0 bases from V and 4 bases from J, with 7 bases between. The CDR3 contains 13 residues. This CDR3 is CASSLGAGTEAFF. The DNA for the CDR3 is TGCGCCAGCAGCTTGGGCGCAGGCACTGAAGCTTTCTTT.